This T cell receptor beta chain was documented in a study of shared clonotypes between healthy human individuals. V lost 0 bases to trimming and J lost 7 bases; unmatched junction nucleotides: 5. This CDR3 has 15 amino acids. Germline assignment: CDR1 SGHNT and CDR2 YYREEE (reference sequence). The data were produced by immunoSEQ multiplex PCR, yet TCRdb's version contains in-frame clones alone and is incomplete. The sample yields approximately 1,000,000 clones, roughly 74% seen once. This clone was detected once. Specimen: memory CD4+ T cells from PBMCs. As to subset: CD45RA-negative fraction. The TCR comes from a man between 18 and 29 years old in good health. Some clones in this sample may be carry-over from other donors' samples. The chain uses TRBV5-4 and TRBJ2-4; 9 bases line up with TRBD1. The CDR3 nucleotides are TGTGCCAGCAGCTTGGTAACAGGGGGCAGGAACATTCAGTACTTC. Translated, it gives CASSLVTGGRNIQYF. Full variable domain (rest looked up from reference TRBV5-4 and TRBJ2-4): ETGVTQSPTHLIKTRGQQVTLRCSSQSGHNTVSWYQQALGQGPQFIFQYYREEENGRGNFPPRFSGLQFPNYSSELNVNALELDDSALYLCASSLVTGGRNIQYFGAGTRLSVL.